This T cell receptor (beta chain) was sequenced during a study of post-analysis software for immune sequencing data. Trimming took off 0 bases at V and 7 bases at J, with 12 bases between the two ends. The CDR3 sequence is 14 residues long. Germline CDR1 and CDR2: LGHNA and YNFKEQ. Points from the study as a whole: TRBV segments more frequent in patients than in controls numbered roughly 5 and included TRBV5-6, TRBV5-1 and TRBV20-1. Comparison with controls showed significantly lower normalized Chao1 diversity in multiple sclerosis patients.

Libraries were made from TCR beta cDNA, and they carried unique molecular identifiers. cDNA molecules numbering some 500,000 came from approximately 0.91 to 9.4 million T cells. TCRdb recomputed calls from the PCR reads with MiXCR, one row per CDR3 protein. The data hold roughly 600,000 distinct CDR3 sequences, with 40% to 50% observed a single time. To note about this clonotype: Its antigen is not known.

Input material: blood. J is TRBJ2-5 and V is TRBV4-2, with a weak D call TRBD2 (5 bases). This sequence originates from a girl between 10 and 17 years old with multiple sclerosis. The CDR3 DNA follows: TGTGCCAGCAGCCAAGAGAGGGTACGGGGGACCCAGTACTTC. Protein: CASSQERVRGTQYF.